This TCR beta chain appears in the sequencing data of a study of Tregs in tolerant kidney transplant recipients. Findings and caveats of the study: Biological reproducibility was not directly addressed in this study.

TCRdb's table, derived via immunoSEQ multiplex PCR, lists solely in-frame clones and lacks some. The table lists around 61,000 clones, about 83% of them singletons, with 4.5% to 6.5% in the top ten. Details on this clone: The antigen is unknown.

Germline CDR1 is SGHTA and CDR2 is FQGNSA. With V trimmed by 5 bases and J by 5 bases, 11 bases remained unmatched. This CDR3 has 16 residues. The chain combines TRBV7-2 with TRBJ2-3, with TRBD2 matching over 9 bases. The specimen was CD4+ T cells from blood. The source is a human donor in good health. The CDR3 DNA sequence: TGTGCCAGCAGCCGCCCGCTTAGCGGGGGCTTAGATACGCAGTATTTT. Residues: CASSRPLSGGLDTQYF. The variable domain in full, completed from reference TRBV7-2 and TRBJ2-3, reads GAGVSQSPSNKVTEKGKDVELRCDPISGHTALYWYRQSLGQGLEFLIYFQGNSAPDKSGLPSDRFSAERTGGSVSTLTIQRTQQEDSAVYLCASSRPLSGGLDTQYFGPGTRLTVL.